Each of the 30 T cell receptor beta chains below was sequenced from the same sample in a study of T cell repertoires in cytomegalovirus infection. MiXCR, applied by TCRdb to the reads, yields one record per CDR3 protein. The repertoire holds under 150,000 distinct CDR3 sequences, with about 10% as singletons. Sequencing was carried out using PBMCs. These receptors were obtained from a human donor in good health (CMV status not recorded). Some clones in this sample may be carry-over from other donors' samples.

The V call is TRBV20-1, the J call TRBJ2-1; TRBD2 matches 10 bases. V dropped 0 bases and J dropped 0; count of bases not matched to a gene: 5. CDR1 and CDR2 from the germline V gene are DFQATT and SNEGSKA (reference sequence). CDR3 length: 17 residues. CDR3 coding DNA: TGCAGTGCTAGAGATAGGGGACTAGCGAGCTCCTACAATGAGCAGTTCTTC. Residues: CSARDRGLASSYNEQFF.

This clonotype was seen many times. The rearrangement links TRBV2 to TRBJ2-2, with D perhaps TRBD2 (5 bases). CDR1 is SNHLY, CDR2 FYNNEI, per germline. Deletions cut 7 bases from V and 5 bases from J, with 14 bases between. The CDR3 contains 14 residues. The CDR3 region has the DNA TGTGCCAGCACTAGCCTTGGGGATACCGGGGAGCTGTTTTTT. Residues: CASTSLGDTGELFF.

This clonotype has ten or more counts. The gene calls are TRBV12-3 or TRBV12-4 and TRBJ1-1, with 8 positions matching TRBD1. This CDR3 has 14 residues. The ends lost 5 bases at V and 5 bases at J; junction bases unmatched: 7. CDR3 sequence reads: CASSPTGERTEAFF. CDR3 coding DNA: TGTGCCAGCAGTCCGACAGGGGAGAGGACTGAAGCTTTCTTT.

This clonotype was seen repeatedly, ten times or more. The chain has TRBV6-1 and TRBJ1-1, with 7 nucleotides matching TRBD1. Germline V lookup: CDR1 MNHNS, CDR2 SASEGT. Trimming at V came to 2 bases and at J to 7 bases, leaving 7 bases not matched to a gene. CDR3 length: 14 amino acids. The CDR3 sequence: CASSETGQMGEAFF. CDR3 nucleotides: TGTGCCAGCAGTGAAACGGGACAGATGGGTGAAGCTTTCTTT.

This clonotype was seen repeatedly, ten times or more. The CDR3 nucleotides are TGCAGTGCTTACGGACTAGCGGCAAGCACAGATACGCAGTATTTT. Protein: CSAYGLAASTDTQYF. This rearrangement joins TRBV20-1 to TRBJ2-3; 10 bases are a match to TRBD2. The V gene's germline CDR1 is DFQATT and CDR2 SNEGSKA (reference sequence). This CDR3 spans 15 amino acids. V lost 5 bases, J lost 0 bases, and 5 bases stayed unmatched.

The chain couples TRBV18 to TRBJ1-6; no reliable D call. The V gene's germline CDR1 is KGHSH and CDR2 LQKENI. The germline V and J ends were trimmed by 0 bases and 15 bases, with 12 bases remaining between them. The CDR3 covers 13 residues. CDR3 amino acids: CASSPPGSTLLHF. In DNA, the CDR3 is TGTGCCAGCTCACCACCGGGTTCAACGCTCCTCCACTTT.

In this sample, this clonotype turned up a few times. The CDR3 spells CASSQEKTVGYGYTF. The CDR3 DNA reads as TGCGCCAGCAGCCAAGAGAAAACAGTAGGCTATGGCTACACCTTC. The chain combines TRBV4-1 with TRBJ1-2; D is unresolved. The CDR3 length is 15 residues. From germline, CDR1 is MGHRA and CDR2 YSYEKL. V was pared by 0 bases and J by 4 bases, with 12 bases between.

This clonotype appeared many times. This sequence joins TRBV5-1 and TRBJ2-5, with 8 nucleotides matching TRBD2. V lost 0 bases, J lost 4 bases, and 5 bases stayed unmatched. Germline V lookup: CDR1 SGHRS, CDR2 YFSETQ. The CDR3 length is 15 residues. The CDR3 nucleotides are TGCGCCAGCAGCTTGGGAGTAGCGGGGCGAGAGACCCAGTACTTC. It encodes CASSLGVAGRETQYF. Variable domain in full (rest from reference TRBV5-1 and TRBJ2-5): KAGVTQTPRYLIKTRGQQVTLSCSPISGHRSVSWYQQTPGQGLQFLFEYFSETQRNKGNFPGRFSGRQFSNSRSEMNVSTLELGDSALYLCASSLGVAGRETQYFGPGTRLLVL.

In its sample, this clonotype was seen many times. The chain joins TRBV2 to TRBJ2-3, with 8 positions matching TRBD1. The CDR3 length is 14 residues. Germline CDR1 SNHLY, CDR2 FYNNEI. V was pared by 5 bases and J by 5 bases, with 6 bases of the junction left unmatched. Here the CDR3 DNA reads TGTGCCAGCAGTCGACAGGGGTCAAAAGATACGCAGTATTTT. This sequence encodes CASSRQGSKDTQYF.

This chain uses TRBV14 with TRBJ1-2; TRBD1 aligns across 7 bases. This CDR3 is built from 16 residues. V lost 0 bases, J lost 7 bases, and 11 bases stayed unmatched. Germline assignment: CDR1 SGHDN and CDR2 FVKESK. The CDR3 DNA follows: TGTGCCAGCAGCCAAGACCTCCGACAGGGATCGGGTGGCTACACCTTC. It encodes CASSQDLRQGSGGYTF. Full variable domain (rest looked up from reference TRBV14 and TRBJ1-2): EAGVTQFPSHSVIEKGQTVTLRCDPISGHDNLYWYRRVMGKEIKFLLHFVKESKQDESGMPNNRFLAERTGGTYSTLKVQPAELEDSGVYFCASSQDLRQGSGGYTFGSGTRLTVV.

This clonotype was counted at least ten times. The chain uses TRBV27 and TRBJ2-1; the D gene could be TRBD1 or TRBD2 (5 bases each). CDR3 size: 13 residues. Germline V lookup: CDR1 MNHEY, CDR2 SMNVEV (reference sequence). V lost 5 bases and J 6 bases, leaving 11 bases between the germline ends. CDR3 nucleotide sequence: TGTGCCAGCAGTCCCGGGACGGTCAATGAGCAGTTCTTC. Its protein product is CASSPGTVNEQFF.

The table lists this clonotype with a few counts. The chain has TRBV11-2 and TRBJ2-7; D ambiguous. The germline V gene encodes CDR1 SGHAT and CDR2 FQNNGV. This CDR3 is built from 14 residues. Trimming shortened V by 0 bases and J by 2 bases, and 8 bases separated the two germline ends. DNA for the CDR3: TGTGCCAGCAGCTTAGAAAACTGGGCCTACGAGCAGTACTTC. Its translation is CASSLENWAYEQYF.

The V call is TRBV12-3 or TRBV12-4, the J call TRBJ1-2, with 7 positions matching TRBD1. The CDR3 length is 14 residues. V was pared by 6 bases and J by 4 bases, with 8 bases of the junction left unmatched. CDR3: CASRALTGSYGYTF. DNA for the CDR3: TGTGCCAGCAGAGCTTTGACAGGGAGCTATGGCTACACCTTC.

This clonotype was observed at least ten times. V usage is TRBV7-2 and J usage is TRBJ1-5, with 7 bases matching TRBD1. The CDR3 covers 16 residues. J gave up 2 bases and V 5 bases, and 9 bases lay outside the gene matches. The germline V gene has CDR1 SGHTA and CDR2 FQGNSA. CDR3 sequence: CASSIRTGLGNQPQHF. DNA for the CDR3: TGTGCCAGCAGCATCCGGACAGGCCTGGGCAATCAGCCCCAGCATTTT.

V and J are TRBV29-1 and TRBJ1-5, with D maybe TRBD1 (6 bases). The germline V and J ends were trimmed by 6 bases and 0 bases, with 9 bases remaining between them. CDR1 and CDR2 from the germline V gene are SQVTM and ANQGSEA. There are 13 residues in the CDR3. CDR3 coding DNA: TGCAGCGTGAGGACAGATAGCAATCAGCCCCAGCATTTT. Translating gives CSVRTDSNQPQHF.

This clonotype was picked up many times. The chain couples TRBV12-3 or TRBV12-4 to TRBJ2-2, with 7 nucleotides matching TRBD1. This CDR3 comprises 16 residues. Trimming took 6 bases from V and 0 from J; bases not matched to a gene: 7. The DNA for the CDR3 is TGTGCCAGCAGCCAAAGGACAGGCGCGAACACCGGGGAGCTGTTTTTT. This encodes CASSQRTGANTGELFF.

This clonotype was detected ten times or more. This sequence joins TRBV7-2 and TRBJ2-7, with 11 positions matching TRBD1. The length of the CDR3 is 14 residues. Losses at the gene ends were 8 bases for V and 1 base for J; bases not matched to a gene: 4. In germline, CDR1 is SGHTA, CDR2 FQGNSA. As DNA, the CDR3 is TGTGCCAGCCTCCGGGACAGGGGGTCCTACGAGCAGTACTTC. This sequence encodes CASLRDRGSYEQYF.

The V gene is TRBV20-1, the J gene TRBJ1-4, with 8 bases identical to TRBD1. Trimming at V came to 4 bases and at J to 0 bases, leaving 13 bases not matched to a gene. The V gene's germline CDR1 is DFQATT and CDR2 SNEGSKA (reference sequence). This CDR3 comprises 18 residues. In DNA form, the CDR3 reads TGCAGTGCTACCCGGCGGCGACAGGGGCCCTCAACTAATGAAAAACTGTTTTTT. Amino acids: CSATRRRQGPSTNEKLFF.

This clonotype was seen ten or more times. The chain joins TRBV5-1 to TRBJ1-5; D possibly corresponds to TRBD1 (5 bases). CDR1 and CDR2 (germline): SGHRS, YFSETQ. The V and J ends lost 0 bases and 3 bases respectively, with 13 bases between them. This CDR3 is 16 amino acids long. The CDR3 protein is CASSLGGSENNQPQHF. CDR3 in DNA: TGCGCCAGCAGCTTGGGGGGCTCGGAGAACAATCAGCCCCAGCATTTT.

J is TRBJ2-4 and V is TRBV5-1; 7 bases are shared with TRBD1. J gave up 5 bases and V 2 bases, and 1 base lay outside the gene matches. The length of the CDR3 is 13 residues. The germline gives CDR1 SGHRS, CDR2 YFSETQ. CDR3 amino acids: CASSFDRENIQYF. Here the CDR3 DNA reads TGCGCCAGCAGCTTTGACAGGGAAAACATTCAGTACTTC.

This clonotype was counted many times. The chain links TRBV6-5 to TRBJ2-1, with 9 bases aligning to TRBD2. The V segment lost 3 bases and the J segment 0 bases; nucleotides outside the gene matches: 3. The CDR3 consists of 16 residues. Germline V gene lookup returns CDR1 MNHEY and CDR2 SVGAGI. The CDR3 loop is CASSYPSGASYNEQFF. CDR3 nucleotide sequence: TGTGCCAGCAGTTATCCTAGCGGGGCCTCCTACAATGAGCAGTTCTTC.

This clonotype has ten or more counts. This chain links TRBV10-3 with TRBJ2-2, with 8 bases matching TRBD2. CDR3 length: 15 amino acids. J was trimmed by 0 bases and V by 6 bases; bases with no gene match: 3. Per germline, CDR1 ENHRY and CDR2 SYGVKD. The CDR3 DNA reads as TGTGCCATCAGCGAGCGGGGGACGAACACCGGGGAGCTGTTTTTT. Amino acids: CAISERGTNTGELFF.

This clonotype showed up many times. The chain uses TRBV11-2 and TRBJ2-3; tentatively, D is TRBD2 (7 bases). Germline loops: CDR1 SGHAT, CDR2 FQNNGV. V dropped 5 bases and J dropped 6 bases, with 9 bases sitting between them. The CDR3 consists of 12 residues. Written as DNA, the CDR3 is TGTGCCAGCAGCCGGGGGGCTGATACGCAGTATTTT. Its translation is CASSRGADTQYF.

This clonotype was counted ten times or more. The chain is built from TRBV11-2 and TRBJ2-1; 13 nucleotides align to TRBD2. V dropped 4 bases and J dropped 5; count of bases not matched to a gene: 11. The CDR3 length is 18 residues. The germline gives CDR1 SGHAT, CDR2 FQNNGV. CDR3 in DNA: TGTGCCAGCAGCTCCCACCTACTAGCGGGGGGGCCGGACAATGAGCAGTTCTTC. This gives the protein CASSSHLLAGGPDNEQFF.

V is TRBV20-1 and J is TRBJ1-2, with a tentative D call TRBD1 (6 bases). The CDR3 is made up of 13 amino acids. Germline values: CDR1 DFQATT, CDR2 SNEGSKA (reference sequence). V was clipped by 5 bases and J by 4 bases, with 14 bases between them. The CDR3 reads CSAPDRWSYGYTF. CDR3 DNA: TGCAGTGCTCCCGACAGGTGGAGCTATGGCTACACCTTC.

This sequence joins TRBV19 and TRBJ1-2; D gene ambiguous. The CDR3 length is 12 residues. Trimming took off 5 bases at V and 8 bases at J, with 12 bases between the two ends. In germline, CDR1 is LNHDA, CDR2 SQIVND (reference sequence). CDR3 nucleotides: TGTGCCAGTAGTTCCACCCCATCGGGCTACACCTTC. Amino acids: CASSSTPSGYTF.

This clonotype was seen at least ten times. The chain carries TRBV20-1 and TRBJ2-5; TRBD2 matches at 12 bases. The CDR3 length is 18 residues. Per the germline V gene, CDR1 is DFQATT and CDR2 is SNEGSKA (reference sequence). The V and J ends lost 0 bases and 2 bases, in that order; junction bases with no gene match: 10. The CDR3 DNA follows: TGCAGTGCTAGAGATGAGGCTAGCGGGGGGGTCCTTCAAGAGACCCAGTACTTC. It translates to CSARDEASGGVLQETQYF.

This chain connects TRBV29-1 to TRBJ1-1, with no clear D. CDR1 and CDR2 from the germline V gene are SQVTM and ANQGSEA. Trimming cost V 0 bases and J 6 bases, with 23 bases left between them. The CDR3 is made up of 17 amino acids. CDR3 amino acids: CSVEEDRAGRASPEAFF. The CDR3 coding sequence is TGCAGCGTTGAAGAGGATAGGGCAGGAAGGGCGAGCCCTGAAGCTTTCTTT.

This clonotype turned up a few times. The chain uses TRBV20-1 and TRBJ2-1; D is uncertain. The germline V gene has CDR1 DFQATT and CDR2 SNEGSKA (reference sequence). CDR3 length equals 14 residues. The germline V and J ends were trimmed by 3 bases and 0 bases, with 9 bases remaining between them. CDR3 bases: TGCAGTGCTAGGCTTAGGAGCTCCTACAATGAGCAGTTCTTC. It encodes CSARLRSSYNEQFF.

This clonotype was counted many times. V gene TRBV11-3 combines with J gene TRBJ2-2, with 9 bases identical to TRBD2. The ends lost 0 bases at V and 6 bases at J; junction bases unmatched: 8. The V gene's germline CDR1 is SGHNT and CDR2 YENEEA. This CDR3 comprises 17 residues. CDR3 sequence (DNA): TGTGCCAGCAGCTTAGAGGGACTAGCAATTTTCGCCGGGGAGCTGTTTTTT. It is translated as CASSLEGLAIFAGELFF.